The 19 T cell receptor beta chains given below trace back to one sample, sequenced in a study of beta chain features in type 1 diabetes. Expressed TCRB transcripts were sequenced because the entire RNA isolate underwent reverse transcription. Measured with immunoSEQ multiplex PCR; TCRdb has only the in-frame clones, and not every one. The sample carries roughly 610,000 clones, 15% to 18% recorded once. The specimen was naive CD4+ T cells from blood. Receptor source: a man between 18 and 35 years old in good health.

The chain is built from TRBV27 and TRBJ2-7, with no clear D. Germline V gene data show CDR1 as MNHEY and CDR2 as SMNVEV (reference sequence). V was clipped by 6 bases and J by 7 bases, with 25 bases between them. The CDR3 runs 16 residues. The CDR3 DNA reads as TGTGCCAGCAGCTCCCAACTGTCGTACCAGAACCGGGAGCAGTACTTC. Encoded protein: CASSSQLSYQNREQYF.

The chain uses TRBV19 and TRBJ1-1; maybe TRBD1 (5 bases). This CDR3 has 16 residues. Germline lookup yields CDR1 LNHDA and CDR2 SQIVND (reference sequence). The V end was cut by 3 bases, the J end by 0 bases, with 14 bases between. The CDR3 DNA follows: TGTGCCAGTAGTATCCCTCGTGGGGGGATGAACACTGAAGCTTTCTTT. Protein product: CASSIPRGGMNTEAFF. Full variable domain (rest looked up from reference TRBV19 and TRBJ1-1): DGGITQSPKYLFRKEGQNVTLSCEQNLNHDAMYWYRQDPGQGLRLIYYSQIVNDFQKGDIAEGYSVSREKKESFPLTVTSAQKNPTAFYLCASSIPRGGMNTEAFFGQGTRLTVV.

This clone was picked up a small number of times. The rearrangement joins TRBV9 to TRBJ1-1; possibly TRBD1 for D (5 bases). Trimming left V 0 bases short and J 0 bases short, with 12 bases between. The germline CDR1 and CDR2 sequences are SGDLS and YYNGEE. The CDR3 contains 16 residues. CDR3: CASSVDGYRLNTEAFF. The DNA of the CDR3 is TGTGCCAGCAGCGTAGATGGGTACAGGTTGAACACTGAAGCTTTCTTT.

In its sample, this clone was seen a few times. The genes are TRBV10-3 and TRBJ2-5; TRBD1 agrees at 12 bases. J lost 4 bases, V lost 5 bases, and 5 bases had no gene match. Germline CDR1 is ENHRY and CDR2 is SYGVKD. The CDR3 has 15 residues. Written as DNA, the CDR3 is TGTGCCATCAGTCTGGGGACAGGGGGCATAGAGACCCAGTACTTC. Translating it yields CAISLGTGGIETQYF.

In its sample, this clone was seen a few times. V gene TRBV15 combines with J gene TRBJ2-7; 10 bases line up with TRBD1. J lost 5 bases, V lost 3 bases, and 4 bases had no gene match. The CDR3 consists of 14 residues. Germline V gene sequence: CDR1 LNHNV, CDR2 YYDKDF (reference sequence). The CDR3 sequence: CATSRGQGLDEQYF. CDR3 sequence (DNA): TGTGCCACCAGCAGGGGACAGGGGCTCGACGAGCAGTACTTC.

This chain joins TRBV14 and TRBJ1-1, with a weak D call TRBD1 (6 bases). Trimming took off 4 bases at V and 0 bases at J, with 15 bases between the two ends. Germline V gives CDR1 SGHDN, CDR2 FVKESK. This CDR3 is built from 16 residues. The CDR3 reads CASSRGGRGLNTEAFF. In DNA, the CDR3 is TGTGCCAGCAGCCGGGGGGGGCGAGGGTTGAACACTGAAGCTTTCTTT.

Only a few counts were recorded for this clone. The chain couples TRBV7-9 to TRBJ2-7; 10 bases are a match to TRBD1. Germline CDR1 SEHNR, CDR2 FQNEAQ (reference sequence). With 5 bases clipped from V and 5 bases from J, the junction kept 9 bases outside the gene matches. The CDR3 loop spans 15 amino acids. CDR3 loop: CASSPLRDRGHEQYF. CDR3 coding DNA: TGTGCCAGCAGCCCCCTTAGGGACAGGGGCCACGAGCAGTACTTC.

The sample holds a few counts of this clone. This chain joins TRBV6-1 and TRBJ2-7; D may match TRBD1 or TRBD2 (5 bases each). Between the trimmed V and J ends, which lost 8 bases and 2 bases, there was a span of 10 bases. The CDR3 covers 12 residues. The V gene's germline CDR1 is MNHNS and CDR2 SASEGT. In DNA form, the CDR3 reads TGTGCCAGCTTGGGGGATACCTACGAGCAGTACTTC. Translating gives CASLGDTYEQYF.

The chain uses TRBV7-3 and TRBJ2-1, with 12 bases that match TRBD1. The CDR3 spans 16 residues. CDR1 is SGHTA and CDR2 is FQGTGA in the germline V gene. Germline trimming cut 5 bases from V and 7 bases from J; bases unmatched to any gene: 9. In DNA, the CDR3 is TGTGCCAGCAGCCCTTGGGGACAGGGGGCTCATAATGAGCAGTTCTTC. Its translation: CASSPWGQGAHNEQFF.

This clone appeared a few times. The chain uses TRBV9 and TRBJ2-1; D possibly corresponds to TRBD1 (6 bases). This CDR3 is 14 amino acids long. With 1 base removed from V and 6 bases from J, the gap between germline ends came to 11 bases. CDR1 SGDLS and CDR2 YYNGEE come from the germline V gene. CDR3 residues: CASSVIPTGNEQFF. The CDR3, as DNA: TGTGCCAGCAGCGTAATCCCGACAGGCAATGAGCAGTTCTTC.

This clone was detected a few times. V is TRBV18 and J is TRBJ1-1, with D possibly TRBD1 on 5 matching bases. The germline V and J ends were trimmed by 4 bases and 1 base, with 7 bases remaining between them. Germline CDR1 is KGHSH and CDR2 is LQKENI. The CDR3 consists of 13 residues. The CDR3 here is CASSQGSNTEAFF. The CDR3 bases are TGTGCCAGCTCACAGGGGTCGAACACTGAAGCTTTCTTT.

This clone was seen a handful of times. This chain links TRBV29-1 with TRBJ2-7; 7 bases map to TRBD2. This CDR3 contains 14 residues. Germline loops: CDR1 SQVTM, CDR2 ANQGSEA. After removal of 6 bases from V and 2 bases from J, the junction contained 10 bases not matched to a gene. CDR3 in DNA: TGCAGCGTAAGCTCGGGAGGCTTTACCTACGAGCAGTACTTC. Its protein product is CSVSSGGFTYEQYF.

This clone was seen more than once but under ten times. The chain combines TRBV30 with TRBJ1-1; D might be TRBD1 (5 bases). This CDR3 comprises 14 residues. Trimming took 1 base from V and 2 from J, leaving 11 bases between them. Per the germline V gene, CDR1 is GTSNPN and CDR2 is SVGIG (reference sequence). The CDR3 region is CAWSGGRANTEAFF. For the CDR3, the DNA is TGTGCCTGGAGTGGCGGCAGGGCCAACACTGAAGCTTTCTTT. The whole variable domain, remainder taken from reference TRBV30 and TRBJ1-1, is SQTIHQWPATLVQPVGSPLSLECTVEGTSNPNLYWYRQAAGRGLQLLFYSVGIGQISSEVPQNLSASRPQDRQFILSSKKLLLSDSGFYLCAWSGGRANTEAFFGQGTRLTVV.

The sample holds a few counts of this clone. J is TRBJ1-2 and V is TRBV6-5, with D possibly matching TRBD1 (5 bases). Germline V gene sequence: CDR1 MNHEY, CDR2 SVGAGI. V was shortened by 2 bases and J by 8 bases, with 9 bases between the two germline ends. The CDR3 spans 12 residues. The CDR3 sequence is CASSYGASGYTF. The CDR3 DNA is TGTGCCAGCAGTTACGGGGCGAGCGGCTACACCTTC.

The genes are TRBV7-3 and TRBJ2-7, with D unresolved. Germline assignment: CDR1 SGHTA and CDR2 FQGTGA. This CDR3 region has 12 residues. V lost 5 bases and J 5 bases, leaving 10 bases between the germline ends. CDR3 sequence (DNA): TGTGCCAGCAGCCTTTTGAGTGACGAGCAGTACTTC. Its translation is CASSLLSDEQYF. Together with reference TRBV7-3 and TRBJ2-7, the CDR3 gives the full variable domain: GAGVSQTPSNKVTEKGKYVELRCDPISGHTALYWYRQSLGQGPEFLIYFQGTGAADDSGLPNDRFFAVRPEGSVSTLKIQRTERGDSAVYLCASSLLSDEQYFGPGTRLTVT.

This clone was detected many times. The chain uses TRBV7-9 and TRBJ1-2; D is unresolved. In germline, CDR1 is SEHNR, CDR2 FQNEAQ (reference sequence). V lost 5 bases and J lost 4, with 8 bases in between. The CDR3 runs to 12 residues. In DNA, the CDR3 is TGTGCCAGCAGCCCTCAAAGCTATGGCTACACCTTC. This sequence encodes CASSPQSYGYTF.

CDR3 coding DNA: TGTGCCAGCAGTTATGACAGGGTCGGCAATCAGCCCCAGCATTTT. Translating gives CASSYDRVGNQPQHF. The chain is built from TRBV27 and TRBJ1-5, with 7 bases that match TRBD1. V dropped 4 bases and J dropped 2; count of bases not matched to a gene: 5. The germline V gene has CDR1 MNHEY and CDR2 SMNVEV (reference sequence). This CDR3 comprises 15 residues.

The CDR3 here is CASSRSEQGANGYTF. The CDR3 bases are TGTGCCAGTAGCCGATCCGAACAGGGGGCTAATGGCTACACCTTC. The chain has TRBV19 and TRBJ1-2; TRBD1 matches at 9 bases. J was trimmed by 6 bases and V by 6 bases; bases with no gene match: 11. There are 15 residues in the CDR3. CDR1 is LNHDA, CDR2 SQIVND, per germline (reference sequence).

This clone was found a few times. The CDR3 bases are TGTGCCAGCAGCCCGCGGCTAGCCCTCCTCTACAATGAGCAGTTCTTC. Amino acid sequence: CASSPRLALLYNEQFF. The chain uses TRBV7-9 and TRBJ2-1; D might be TRBD2 (5 bases). This CDR3 is built from 16 residues. Deletions cut 5 bases from V and 3 bases from J, with 17 bases between. Germline values: CDR1 SEHNR, CDR2 FQNEAQ (reference sequence).